This passage covers 15 T cell receptor beta chains from one sample sequenced in a study of cytomegalovirus exposure and HLA in healthy donors. The PCR contained 60 Vbeta and 13 Jbeta primers. The assay was immunoSEQ multiplex PCR, and TCRdb's table has in-frame clones only and misses some. The sample yields approximately 150,000 clones, 60% to 80% seen once. The sample was PBMCs. Receptors were obtained from a man in his sixties in good health and CMV-seronegative.

The chain joins TRBV5-1 to TRBJ2-3, with D possibly being TRBD1 (6 bases). CDR1 SGHRS and CDR2 YFSETQ come from the germline V gene. V lost 1 base, J lost 0 bases, and 9 bases lay in between. CDR3 length equals 15 residues. The CDR3 here is CASSLWGPSTDTQYF. The CDR3 bases are TGCGCCAGCAGCTTGTGGGGGCCTAGCACAGATACGCAGTATTTT.

The chain couples TRBV7-6 to TRBJ2-1, with TRBD1 matching 7 bases. Per germline, CDR1 SGHVS and CDR2 FNYEAQ. The CDR3 spans 14 residues. Trimming at V came to 5 bases and at J to 7 bases, leaving 8 bases not matched to a gene. The CDR3 reads CASSPRLQGNEQFF. The DNA of the CDR3 is TGTGCCAGCAGCCCCCGCTTACAGGGGAATGAGCAGTTCTTC.

The rearrangement uses TRBV7-9 and TRBJ2-1, with 10 bases aligning to TRBD1. The junction had 7 bases not matched to a gene; V was cut back by 4 bases and J by 4 bases. The CDR3 is 16 residues long. Germline CDR1 is SEHNR and CDR2 is FQNEAQ (reference sequence). The CDR3 here is CASSSARTGGYNEQFF. In DNA form, the CDR3 reads TGTGCCAGCAGCTCAGCACGGACAGGGGGATACAATGAGCAGTTCTTC.

The rearrangement links TRBV6-1 to TRBJ2-6; D ambiguous. CDR3 size: 15 residues. CDR1 is MNHNS and CDR2 is SASEGT in the germline V gene. Trimming stripped 7 bases from V and 0 bases from J, with 10 bases between. The CDR3, as DNA: TGTGCCAGCACCTCCGGCGGCTCTGGGGCCAACGTCCTGACTTTC. Encoded protein: CASTSGGSGANVLTF.

This clone has only a few counts. V gene TRBV6-6 combines with J gene TRBJ2-7; TRBD1 matches at 7 bases. V lost 6 bases to trimming and J lost 6 bases; unmatched junction nucleotides: 11. The CDR3 is 14 residues long. CDR1 is MNHNY and CDR2 is SVGAGI in the germline V gene (reference sequence). The CDR3 coding sequence is TGTGCCAGCAGCGAAGGGGGCCCAGAGGGCGAGCAGTACTTC. Protein product: CASSEGGPEGEQYF.

The chain combines TRBV7-6 with TRBJ1-1; the D is unclear. CDR1 and CDR2 (germline): SGHVS, FNYEAQ. The CDR3 runs 13 residues. V was cut by 5 bases and J by 2 bases, with 9 bases left in between. The CDR3 sequence: CASSAGQNTEAFF. The CDR3 coding sequence is TGTGCCAGCAGCGCCGGTCAAAACACTGAAGCTTTCTTT.

The chain employs TRBV6-1 and TRBJ2-7, with TRBD2 matching over 11 bases. The junction had 6 bases not matched to a gene; V was cut back by 8 bases and J by 3 bases. The germline gives CDR1 MNHNS, CDR2 SASEGT. The CDR3 extends over 14 amino acids. The CDR3 nucleotides are TGTGCCAGCTTCTTAGCGGGAGGGGTCTACGAGCAGTACTTC. Its translation is CASFLAGGVYEQYF.

The gene calls are TRBV4-3 and TRBJ2-5; TRBD2 matches 10 bases. The CDR3 spans 17 residues. The junction had 12 bases not matched to a gene; V was cut back by 3 bases and J by 5 bases. From germline, CDR1 is LGHNA and CDR2 YSLEER. The CDR3 loop is CASSHELAGTGRETQYF. Here the CDR3 DNA reads TGCGCCAGCAGCCATGAACTAGCGGGGACGGGCCGGGAGACCCAGTACTTC.

This clone was observed a single time. V usage is TRBV5-1 and J usage is TRBJ2-5; weak D call: TRBD2 (5 bases). CDR3 size: 13 residues. The germline V and J ends were trimmed by 4 bases and 2 bases, with 9 bases remaining between them. Germline V CDR1 and CDR2: SGHRS, YFSETQ. This CDR3 is CASSRPGQETQYF. CDR3 in DNA: TGCGCCAGCAGCAGGCCGGGACAAGAGACCCAGTACTTC.

This chain uses TRBV29-1 with TRBJ2-3; D not resolved. The length of the CDR3 is 13 residues. Germline V gives CDR1 SQVTM, CDR2 ANQGSEA. Between the trimmed V and J ends, which lost 7 bases and 2 bases, there was a span of 13 bases. CDR3: CSAEPQLTDTQYF. The CDR3 region has the DNA TGCAGCGCCGAACCGCAACTCACAGATACGCAGTATTTT.

The V and J genes are TRBV7-6 and TRBJ2-5, with a possible D match to TRBD2 (6 bases). Germline assignment: CDR1 SGHVS and CDR2 FNYEAQ. V gave up 5 bases and J gave up 4 bases, with 17 bases separating them. The CDR3 covers 15 residues. The CDR3 sequence: CASSLDYRSPETQYF. The CDR3 DNA reads as TGTGCCAGCAGCCTGGACTACCGCAGCCCAGAGACCCAGTACTTC.

The chain links TRBV5-1 to TRBJ2-1, with 8 bases identical to TRBD1. The CDR3 covers 16 residues. Germline V gene data show CDR1 as SGHRS and CDR2 as YFSETQ. Trimming removed 3 bases from V and 9 bases from J; junction bases left unmatched: 14. The chain's CDR3 is CASSSTTRTGSGEQFF. CDR3 sequence (DNA): TGCGCCAGCAGCTCCACCACGCGGACAGGGTCTGGTGAGCAGTTCTTC.

This clone has just a few counts. The J gene is TRBJ2-5, the V gene TRBV5-6; 12 bases align to TRBD2. CDR3 size: 18 residues. Germline CDR1 reads SGHDT; CDR2 reads YYEEEE. V lost 0 bases and J lost 5; bases outside the gene matches: 11. In DNA, the CDR3 is TGTGCCAGCAGCTTGGCCCTAGCGGGGGGGCTAATCGGGGAGACCCAGTACTTC. Protein sequence: CASSLALAGGLIGETQYF.

This chain uses TRBV6-6 with TRBJ2-1; 7 bases agree with TRBD1. Trimming at V came to 4 bases and at J to 4 bases, leaving 4 bases not matched to a gene. The germline V gene encodes CDR1 MNHNY and CDR2 SVGAGI (reference sequence). This CDR3 region has 14 residues. The CDR3 sequence: CASSSRQGYNEQFF. The CDR3 nucleotides read TGTGCCAGCAGTTCGCGACAGGGTTACAATGAGCAGTTCTTC.

About this clone: Other DNA sequences in this sample translate to the same CDR3. This chain links TRBV7-2 with TRBJ2-5, with a weak D call TRBD2 (5 bases). V lost 5 bases and J lost 2, with 9 bases in between. The CDR3 is 13 residues long. Germline V gene sequence: CDR1 SGHTA, CDR2 FQGNSA. The CDR3: CASSRGFQETQYF. The DNA of the CDR3 is TGTGCCAGCAGCCGGGGATTTCAAGAGACCCAGTACTTC. The whole variable domain, remainder taken from reference TRBV7-2 and TRBJ2-5, is GAGVSQSPSNKVTEKGKDVELRCDPISGHTALYWYRQSLGQGLEFLIYFQGNSAPDKSGLPSDRFSAERTGGSVSTLTIQRTQQEDSAVYLCASSRGFQETQYFGPGTRLLVL.